What follows are 9 T cell receptor beta chains derived from one specimen sequenced in a study of radiotherapy plus CTLA-4 blockade in lung cancer. TCRdb's copy holds only in-frame clones and misses some; the assay was immunoSEQ multiplex PCR. Here the sample spans 75,000 to 95,000 clones, approximately 79% being singletons. Here the sequenced sample was peripheral blood, taken from a patient treated with radiotherapy plus ipilimumab. The receptors derive from a human donor with non-small cell lung cancer that progressed on radiotherapy plus ipilimumab.

The chain carries TRBV15 and TRBJ2-1; 7 nucleotides align to TRBD1. Trimming removed 5 bases from V and 0 bases from J; junction bases left unmatched: 10. In germline, CDR1 is LNHNV, CDR2 YYDKDF (reference sequence). The CDR3 extends over 17 amino acids. CDR3 bases: TGTGCCACCAGCGAGAACCGGTACAGGGGCTCCTACAATGAGCAGTTCTTC. It translates to CATSENRYRGSYNEQFF. Supplemented by reference TRBV15 and TRBJ2-1, the full variable domain reads DAMVIQNPRYQVTQFGKPVTLSCSQTLNHNVMYWYQQKSSQAPKLLFHYYDKDFNNEADTPDNFQSRRPNTSFCFLDIRSPGLGDTAMYLCATSENRYRGSYNEQFFGPGTRLTVL.

In its sample, this clone was seen a few times. The V and J genes are TRBV4-2 and TRBJ2-7; D remains ambiguous. Trimming removed 3 bases from V and 5 bases from J, with 17 bases in between. This CDR3 comprises 15 residues. Per the germline V gene, CDR1 is LGHNA and CDR2 is YNFKEQ. The CDR3 reads CASSHQSRPADEQYF. In DNA form, the CDR3 reads TGTGCCAGCAGCCACCAATCAAGGCCCGCGGACGAGCAGTACTTC.

The chain employs TRBV18 and TRBJ2-5, with D perhaps TRBD2 (6 bases). Trimming took 2 bases from V and 1 from J, leaving 11 bases between them. CDR1 is KGHSH, CDR2 LQKENI, per germline. The length of the CDR3 is 15 residues. The CDR3 here is CASSPSLAAQETQYF. In DNA form, the CDR3 reads TGTGCCAGCTCACCAAGTTTAGCGGCCCAAGAGACCCAGTACTTC.

A few counts support this clone. This specimen includes other DNA sequences encoding the same CDR3. The chain uses TRBV28 and TRBJ1-4, with 8 bases lining up with TRBD1. The CDR3 contains 14 residues. V lost 5 bases and J lost 6; bases outside the gene matches: 5. Germline V gene data show CDR1 as MDHEN and CDR2 as SYDVKM. The DNA for the CDR3 is TGTGCCAGCAGTCTGGACAGGGAAGATGAAAAACTGTTTTTT. It is translated as CASSLDREDEKLFF. Complete variable domain (other parts from reference TRBV28 and TRBJ1-4): DVKVTQSSRYLVKRTGEKVFLECVQDMDHENMFWYRQDPGLGLRLIYFSYDVKMKEKGDIPEGYSVSREKKERFSLILESASTNQTSMYLCASSLDREDEKLFFGSGTQLSVL.

The CDR3 protein is CATISPGGAEQFF. DNA for the CDR3: TGTGCCACCATCTCACCTGGAGGGGCTGAGCAGTTCTTC. This chain uses TRBV15 with TRBJ2-1; TRBD2 might be the D (6 bases). V was shortened by 7 bases and J by 9 bases, with 16 bases between the two germline ends. Germline V gene sequence: CDR1 LNHNV, CDR2 YYDKDF (reference sequence). The CDR3 spans 13 residues.

V gene TRBV28 combines with J gene TRBJ2-7, with TRBD2 matching 10 bases. The CDR3 has 16 residues. Germline values: CDR1 MDHEN, CDR2 SYDVKM. V gave up 2 bases and J gave up 2 bases; unmatched junction bases: 6. The DNA for the CDR3 is TGTGCCAGCAGTTTACTAGCGGGAGAAAATCCCTACGAGCAGTACTTC. It encodes CASSLLAGENPYEQYF.

The genes are TRBV9 and TRBJ2-7; maybe TRBD1 (5 bases). CDR3 length equals 10 residues. The V gene lost 6 bases and the J gene lost 5 bases, with 6 bases spanning the gap. Looked up from germline, CDR1 is SGDLS and CDR2 is YYNGEE. The CDR3 sequence is CASTTDEQYF. CDR3 DNA sequence: TGTGCCAGCACGACAGACGAGCAGTACTTC.

The rearrangement links TRBV5-6 to TRBJ1-2; 7 bases fit TRBD1. Germline CDR1 is SGHDT and CDR2 is YYEEEE. This CDR3 is built from 16 residues. Trimming removed 5 bases from V and 5 bases from J; junction bases left unmatched: 15. CDR3 residues: CASRIGGGGAGYGYTF. The CDR3 DNA reads as TGTGCCAGCAGGATTGGCGGAGGGGGCGCAGGATATGGCTACACCTTC.

The J gene is TRBJ2-7, the V gene TRBV5-6; D assignment may be TRBD1 or TRBD2 (5 bases each). Trimming removed 0 bases at V and 4 bases at J, with 17 bases between. The CDR3 has 16 residues. Germline V gives CDR1 SGHDT, CDR2 YYEEEE. CDR3 region: CASSLAGADEWYEQYF. CDR3 sequence (DNA): TGTGCCAGCAGCTTGGCCGGGGCAGACGAATGGTACGAGCAGTACTTC. The variable domain in full, with the rest retrieved from reference TRBV5-6 and TRBJ2-7, is DAGVTQSPTHLIKTRGQQVTLRCSPKSGHDTVSWYQQALGQGPQFIFQYYEEEERQRGNFPDRFSGHQFPNYSSELNVNALLLGDSALYLCASSLAGADEWYEQYFGPGTRLTVT.